This T cell receptor beta chain was captured in a study of liver allograft versus peripheral blood T cells. Study context: Comparing T cell receptor repertoires in transplanted livers with those in recipients' peripheral blood was part of the design.

This clonotype is judged medium-sized (0.01 to 0.1%). Its antigen is unknown. The CDR3 runs to 15 residues. The trim removed 4 bases at V and 4 bases at J, leaving 8 bases unmatched. Per the germline V gene, CDR1 is SGHNT and CDR2 is YYREEE (reference sequence). Findings of the study overall: Intra-allograft T cell receptor repertoires in the liver reportedly differed from peripheral blood repertoires.

A single record per CDR3 protein comes from TCRdb applying MiXCR to the reads. The sample consists of about 370 distinct CDR3 sequences, under 20% of them appearing once. The chain combines TRBV5-4 with TRBJ2-3, with TRBD2 identical over 8 bases. This clonotype originated in a human patient who had a liver transplant. Part of the T cells may come from the graft donor. CDR3 DNA: TGTGCCAGCAGCGTCCTTAGCGGGGCGCCAGATACGCAGTATTTT. This encodes CASSVLSGAPDTQYF.